A selection of T cell receptor beta chains follows, all from one sample in a study of human T cells and chemical hapten exposure. TCRdb called the RACE reads again in MiXCR, with one record for every CDR3 protein. The sample lists tens of thousands of distinct CDR3 sequences, roughly 9.5% occurring once. Sequenced material: whole blood, taken in connection with sensitization to the hapten diphenylcyclopropenone (DPC). The receptors come from a man in his fifties with alopecia areata. Some clones in this sample may be carry-over from other donors' samples. Each CDR3 is given with its conserved first and last residue. D genes are given only for firm matches. Clone size is shown for a subset of rows, as once, few, many or a class of expanded clone.

V	D	size	J	CDR3	DNA
TRBV28	TRBD1	many	TRBJ2-7	CASSSWDSRPSYEQYF	TGTGCCAGCAGTTCCTGGGACAGCCGCCCCTCCTACGAGCAGTACTTC
TRBV19	-	medium-sized	TRBJ1-5	CASSMRENQPQHF	TGTGCCAGTAGCATGAGAGAGAATCAGCCCCAGCATTTT
TRBV29-1	-	many	TRBJ1-2	CSVGQEANGYTF	TGCAGCGTTGGTCAGGAGGCCAACGGCTACACCTTC
TRBV4-2	-	many	TRBJ2-6	CASSVSGGNSGANVLTF	TGTGCCAGCAGCGTCTCTGGGGGTAACTCTGGGGCCAACGTCCTGACTTTC
TRBV9	-	many	TRBJ1-6	CASSVVEDNSPLHF	TGTGCCAGCAGCGTAGTCGAAGATAATTCACCCCTCCACTTT
TRBV7-9	-	-	TRBJ1-2	CASSQSPGGIGYTF	TGTGCCAGCAGCCAATCCCCGGGGGGGATTGGCTACACCTTC
TRBV6-1	-	few	TRBJ2-5	CASEGRRTETQYF	TGTGCCAGCGAAGGGCGGAGAACAGAGACCCAGTACTTC
TRBV5-1	TRBD1	few	TRBJ1-2	CASSLTGGGIYGYTF	TGCGCCAGCAGCCTTACAGGGGGCGGTATCTATGGCTACACCTTC
TRBV7-2	-	many	TRBJ2-3	CASSLVAGPTDTQYF	TGTGCCAGCAGCTTAGTTGCGGGCCCCACAGATACGCAGTATTTT
TRBV3-1	-	many	TRBJ1-6	CASSQAGTFNSPLHF	TGTGCCAGCAGCCAAGCAGGGACTTTTAATTCACCCCTCCACTTT
TRBV24-1	-	many	TRBJ2-1	CATSDPQDGSNEQFF	TGTGCCACCAGTGATCCTCAGGACGGGTCCAATGAGCAGTTCTTC
TRBV9	TRBD1	many	TRBJ1-4	CASSAQTGANEKLFF	TGTGCCAGCAGCGCCCAGACAGGGGCTAATGAAAAACTGTTTTTT
TRBV10-2	TRBD2	many	TRBJ2-1	CASRAASGRGDEQFF	TGCGCCAGCAGGGCCGCTAGCGGGAGGGGCGATGAGCAGTTCTTC
TRBV7-2	-	many	TRBJ2-7	CASSLAPSPYEQYF	TGTGCCAGCAGCTTAGCGCCGTCGCCCTACGAGCAGTACTTC
TRBV29-1	TRBD2	many	TRBJ2-1	CSVVGTSGSLAYNEQFF	TGCAGCGTTGTTGGGACTAGCGGGAGTTTGGCCTACAATGAGCAGTTCTTC
TRBV28	-	-	TRBJ1-2	CASTITIGGYTF	TGTGCCAGCACCATTACCATCGGAGGCTACACCTTC
TRBV28	TRBD1	many	TRBJ2-1	CASRTAGGSYNEQFF	TGTGCCAGCAGGACCGCAGGGGGCTCCTACAATGAGCAGTTCTTC
TRBV10-3	TRBD1	-	TRBJ2-3	CAISGQGTTDTQYF	TGTGCCATCAGTGGACAGGGTACCACAGATACGCAGTATTTT
TRBV20-1	-	many	TRBJ1-1	CSADINPPREAFF	TGCAGTGCCGACATAAATCCCCCACGTGAAGCTTTCTTT
TRBV29-1	TRBD1	few	TRBJ1-5	CSVVDRASNQPQHF	TGCAGCGTGGTGGACAGGGCTAGCAATCAGCCCCAGCATTTT
TRBV19	-	many	TRBJ2-1	CASSIMGNEQFF	TGTGCCAGTAGTATAATGGGTAATGAGCAGTTCTTC
TRBV28	-	many	TRBJ1-2	CASSFGLAGYTF	TGTGCCAGCAGTTTCGGGCTGGCTGGCTACACCTTC
TRBV4-3	TRBD2	many	TRBJ2-1	CASSPVWAGGPLYNEQFF	TGCGCCAGCAGCCCGGTTTGGGCGGGAGGGCCATTGTACAATGAGCAGTTCTTC
TRBV15	-	many	TRBJ2-7	CATSRESAIPYEQYF	TGTGCCACCAGCAGAGAAAGTGCTATTCCCTACGAGCAGTACTTC
TRBV6-5	-	few	TRBJ2-7	CASRNPGYEQYF	TGTGCCAGTCGAAACCCCGGCTACGAGCAGTACTTC
TRBV4-2	-	few	TRBJ2-1	CASSQSGDIGNEQFF	TGTGCCAGCAGCCAATCAGGGGACATCGGGAATGAGCAGTTCTTC
TRBV28	-	few	TRBJ2-5	CASSLVGNQETQYF	TGTGCCAGCAGTTTAGTAGGGAACCAAGAGACCCAGTACTTC
TRBV7-3	-	many	TRBJ2-2	CASSLTSANTGELFF	TGTGCCAGCAGCTTAACTAGCGCGAACACCGGGGAGCTGTTTTTT
TRBV7-2	-	few	TRBJ2-5	CASSLTHQETQYF	TGTGCCAGCAGCTTGACACACCAAGAGACCCAGTACTTC
TRBV6-6	TRBD2	many	TRBJ2-1	CASNLPTSGHNEQFF	TGTGCCAGCAACCTGCCGACTAGCGGCCACAATGAGCAGTTCTTC
TRBV18	-	many	TRBJ1-2	CASSPGQDHGYTF	TGTGCCAGCTCACCGGGGCAGGACCATGGCTACACCTTC
TRBV29-1	TRBD1	once	TRBJ2-5	CSVGHRTGETQYF	TGCAGCGTGGGACATCGGACAGGGGAGACCCAGTACTTC